Following are 24 T cell receptor beta chains from one sample sequenced in a study of chemoradiotherapy in HPV16-positive cancers. Profiled with immunoSEQ multiplex PCR; TCRdb holds only in-frame clones, not every one. The repertoire holds tens of thousands of clones, with about nine tenths as singletons. The specimen was blood, collected from a patient who underwent chemoradiotherapy. The receptors come from a human donor with HPV-associated anogenital cancer.

This clone appeared a few times. V gene TRBV6-1 combines with J gene TRBJ1-6; D might be TRBD1 (5 bases). Germline V CDR1 and CDR2: MNHNS, SASEGT. V was clipped by 4 bases and J by 10 bases, with 20 bases between them. This CDR3 region has 16 residues. The CDR3 loop reads CASSVDPGPPFSPLHF. The CDR3 bases are TGTGCCAGCAGTGTAGACCCGGGACCCCCGTTCTCACCCCTCCACTTT.

The chain couples TRBV6-5 to TRBJ1-1; 11 nucleotides align to TRBD1. The CDR3 covers 13 residues. V lost 6 bases and J lost 12; bases outside the gene matches: 9. CDR1 and CDR2 from the germline V gene are MNHEY and SVGAGI. The chain's CDR3 is CASRTSGTGGTFF. The CDR3 nucleotides are TGTGCCAGCAGAACGTCCGGGACAGGGGGGACTTTCTTT.

The chain is built from TRBV27 and TRBJ1-5; D not certain. Trimming removed 3 bases at V and 0 bases at J, with 15 bases between. The CDR3 is made up of 17 amino acids. CDR1 and CDR2 (germline): MNHEY, SMNVEV (reference sequence). CDR3 in amino acids: CASSFGGAANSNQPQHF. For the CDR3, the DNA is TGTGCCAGCAGTTTTGGAGGCGCGGCTAATAGCAATCAGCCCCAGCATTTT.

This chain uses TRBV2 with TRBJ1-5; D perhaps matches TRBD1 (5 bases). Trimming stripped 6 bases from V and 9 bases from J, with 30 bases between. Germline V CDR1 and CDR2: SNHLY, FYNNEI. CDR3 length: 18 residues. CDR3 sequence reads: CASRTKGVDSSSGRPQHF. The CDR3 DNA sequence: TGTGCCAGCAGAACTAAAGGGGTAGACAGCTCCTCTGGAAGGCCCCAGCATTTT.

J is TRBJ1-2 and V is TRBV7-2; 11 nucleotides align to TRBD1. Germline lookup yields CDR1 SGHTA and CDR2 FQGNSA. V shed 3 bases, J shed 3 bases, and the junction held 3 bases outside the gene matches. CDR3 size: 15 residues. CDR3 nucleotide sequence: TGTGCCAGCAGCTTTCGGACAGGGGGCGACTATGGCTACACCTTC. Protein sequence: CASSFRTGGDYGYTF.

This clone appeared once. Here the CDR3 DNA reads TGCGCCAGCAGCTTGGAGACTGGCGGAGAGACCCAGTACTTC. Translated: CASSLETGGETQYF. The V call is TRBV5-1, the J call TRBJ2-5; D gene unclear. CDR3 length: 14 amino acids. The germline CDR1 and CDR2 sequences are SGHRS and YFSETQ. V was shortened by 0 bases and J by 4 bases, with 10 bases between the two germline ends.

V usage is TRBV13 and J usage is TRBJ2-7; tentatively, D is TRBD1 (5 bases). CDR3 length: 14 amino acids. CDR1 and CDR2 (germline): PRHDT, FYEKMQ (reference sequence). The V end lost 1 base, the J end lost 2 bases, and 9 bases lay between the germline ends. The CDR3 is CASSLVQGTYEQYF. Here the CDR3 DNA reads TGTGCCAGCAGCTTAGTGCAGGGTACCTACGAGCAGTACTTC.

This clone occurred once. The chain recombines TRBV28 with TRBJ2-7, with 7 bases matching TRBD1. Germline V CDR1 and CDR2: MDHEN, SYDVKM. CDR3 size: 14 residues. Trimming removed 6 bases from V and 3 bases from J; junction bases left unmatched: 8. The CDR3, as DNA: TGTGCCAGCAGCTCCCCCGGGACAGTCTACGAGCAGTACTTC. Translated, it gives CASSSPGTVYEQYF.

The rearrangement links TRBV30 to TRBJ2-2, with 13 bases identical to TRBD2. The germline V gene has CDR1 GTSNPN and CDR2 SVGIG (reference sequence). The CDR3 spans 15 residues. The V and J ends lost 3 bases and 4 bases, in that order; junction bases with no gene match: 2. CDR3 protein: CAWRGLAGITGELFF. DNA of the CDR3: TGTGCCTGGAGGGGACTAGCGGGGATCACCGGGGAGCTGTTTTTT.

The rearrangement joins TRBV19 to TRBJ2-3; maybe TRBD1 (6 bases). This CDR3 is built from 15 residues. Trimming shortened V by 5 bases and J by 6 bases, and 18 bases separated the two germline ends. Germline V gene data show CDR1 as LNHDA and CDR2 as SQIVND (reference sequence). The CDR3 is CASSVSTGQLDTQYF. The CDR3 DNA reads TGTGCCAGTAGTGTCTCTACAGGGCAACTGGATACGCAGTATTTT.

This chain links TRBV7-9 with TRBJ2-1; 8 nucleotides line up with TRBD2. The CDR3 sequence is 13 residues long. Germline CDR1 is SEHNR and CDR2 is FQNEAQ (reference sequence). V shed 5 bases, J shed 12 bases, and the junction held 9 bases outside the gene matches. CDR3 DNA sequence: TGTGCCAGCAGCCCCGGGACTAGTGGGGGGCAGTTCTTC. Encoded protein: CASSPGTSGGQFF.

The chain carries TRBV30 and TRBJ1-2; D is possibly TRBD1 (5 bases). The V gene's germline CDR1 is GTSNPN and CDR2 SVGIG (reference sequence). With 0 bases removed from V and 0 bases from J, the gap between germline ends came to 20 bases. This CDR3 has 18 residues. The CDR3 sequence: CAWSVPNGQWVSNYGYTF. CDR3 nucleotides: TGTGCCTGGAGTGTACCGAACGGACAATGGGTGTCTAACTATGGCTACACCTTC. The whole variable domain, remainder taken from reference TRBV30 and TRBJ1-2, is SQTIHQWPATLVQPVGSPLSLECTVEGTSNPNLYWYRQAAGRGLQLLFYSVGIGQISSEVPQNLSASRPQDRQFILSSKKLLLSDSGFYLCAWSVPNGQWVSNYGYTFGSGTRLTVV.

This clone was seen once. V gene TRBV7-2 combines with J gene TRBJ2-1; 9 positions agree with TRBD1. With 0 bases clipped from V and 7 bases from J, the junction kept 7 bases outside the gene matches. CDR1 and CDR2 from the germline V gene are SGHTA and FQGNSA. The CDR3 consists of 16 residues. The CDR3 DNA reads TGTGCCAGCAGCTTAGCGGGACAGGGCCCCTCTAATGAGCAGTTCTTC. Protein sequence: CASSLAGQGPSNEQFF.

The chain has TRBV6-5 and TRBJ2-5, with D uncertain. V lost 4 bases, J lost 3 bases, and 3 bases lay in between. CDR3 length: 11 amino acids. Germline-derived CDR1 and CDR2 are MNHEY and SVGAGI. CDR3 coding DNA: TGTGCCAGCAGTTCCGAAGAGACCCAGTACTTC. Its protein product is CASSSEETQYF.

The chain recombines TRBV2 with TRBJ2-3; possibly TRBD1 or TRBD2 for D (5 bases each). The CDR3 covers 13 residues. Germline CDR1 SNHLY, CDR2 FYNNEI. V shed 2 bases and J shed 7 bases, with 10 bases lying between them. The DNA of the CDR3 is TGTGCCAGCAGTGAAAGGGGAGAGCATACGCAGTATTTT. It translates to CASSERGEHTQYF.

CDR3: CASSAGLATEQFF. The CDR3 DNA reads TGCGCCAGCAGTGCGGGACTAGCAACTGAGCAGTTCTTC. The chain combines TRBV10-1 with TRBJ2-1; 9 bases match TRBD2. J gave up 9 bases and V 4 bases, and 4 bases lay outside the gene matches. Germline assignment: CDR1 WNHNN and CDR2 SYGVQD (reference sequence). The CDR3 covers 13 residues.

CDR3 bases: TGTGCCAGCAGTTCGGGGGGGACCTATTCACCCCTCCACTTT. Its protein is CASSSGGTYSPLHF. This chain links TRBV27 with TRBJ1-6, with D possibly TRBD1 on 5 matching bases. Germline V gene lookup returns CDR1 MNHEY and CDR2 SMNVEV (reference sequence). CDR3 size: 14 residues. Trimming took 4 bases from V and 8 from J, leaving 12 bases between them.

This clone appeared a single time. J is TRBJ2-3 and V is TRBV5-4; D gene unclear. Germline V gene data show CDR1 as SGHNT and CDR2 as YYREEE (reference sequence). The CDR3 spans 14 residues. V gave up 4 bases and J gave up 2 bases, with 11 bases separating them. As DNA, the CDR3 is TGTGCCAGCAGCGGCCGGTACAACACAGATACGCAGTATTTT. This translates into CASSGRYNTDTQYF.

The V and J genes are TRBV4-2 and TRBJ2-2; D tentatively reads TRBD1 or TRBD2 (7 bases each). From germline, CDR1 is LGHNA and CDR2 YNFKEQ. V lost 0 bases, J lost 1 base, and 18 bases lay in between. There are 19 residues in the CDR3. As DNA, the CDR3 is TGTGCCAGCAGCCAAGATGGGAGCGGGACAGCCCTGAACACCGGGGAGCTGTTTTTT. Amino acid sequence: CASSQDGSGTALNTGELFF.

The genes are TRBV7-9 and TRBJ2-7, with TRBD1 matching 8 bases. CDR3 length: 15 amino acids. Per germline, CDR1 SEHNR and CDR2 FQNEAQ (reference sequence). V shed 1 base, J shed 2 bases, and the junction held 4 bases outside the gene matches. CDR3 coding DNA: TGTGCCAGCAGCTTAGGGACAGGGTCCCCCTACGAGCAGTACTTC. It specifies CASSLGTGSPYEQYF.

This chain joins TRBV27 and TRBJ1-5; D is ambiguous. CDR3 size: 14 residues. Germline CDR1 MNHEY, CDR2 SMNVEV (reference sequence). Between the trimmed V and J ends, which lost 3 bases and 0 bases, there was a span of 6 bases. This chain's CDR3 is CASSFEPSNQPQHF. The CDR3 nucleotides read TGTGCCAGCAGTTTTGAACCTAGCAATCAGCCCCAGCATTTT.

This clone was counted a single time. The CDR3 DNA follows: TGTGCCAGCAGCTTGGACAGAGGGAACTACAATGAGCAGTTCTTC. Translation: CASSLDRGNYNEQFF. The rearrangement joins TRBV14 to TRBJ2-1, with a possible D match to TRBD1 (6 bases). Germline V gene data show CDR1 as SGHDN and CDR2 as FVKESK. This CDR3 has 15 amino acids. V was trimmed by 5 bases and J by 3 bases, leaving 14 bases between them.

This clone appeared a single time. Written as DNA, the CDR3 is TGTGCCAGCAGTTTTTTGCGGGGCATTGCGAACACCGGGGAGCTGTTTTTT. This translates into CASSFLRGIANTGELFF. This rearrangement joins TRBV27 to TRBJ2-2; TRBD2 is a possible D gene (6 bases). The germline gives CDR1 MNHEY, CDR2 SMNVEV (reference sequence). The CDR3 is 17 amino acids. V lost 3 bases, J lost 0 bases, and 14 bases lay in between.

The chain uses TRBV9 and TRBJ1-6; D is perhaps TRBD1 (6 bases). V was pared by 4 bases and J by 8 bases, with 16 bases between. The CDR3 length is 15 residues. From germline, CDR1 is SGDLS and CDR2 YYNGEE. The CDR3 sequence: CASSNSGTRDSPLHF. CDR3 nucleotide sequence: TGTGCCAGCAGCAACTCCGGGACAAGAGATTCACCCCTCCACTTT.